The 30 T cell receptor beta chains below were found in one sample sequenced in a study of CD8+CD57+ T cells in acquired aplastic anemia. Profiling of TCR beta VDJ combinations and CDR3 sequences used genomic DNA as template. Each CDR3 protein gets one entry after TCRdb re-called the reads with MiXCR. The sample has around 170,000 distinct CDR3 sequences, around 45% seen once. For sequencing, patients were chosen who had shown expansion of CD8+CD57+ cells by flow cytometry. The source material was sorted CD4+, CD8+, or CD8+CD57+ T cells (not recorded which) from PBMCs. The source is a human donor with aplastic anemia.

This clonotype showed up many times. A read error may account for a junction end that differs from germline. The J gene is TRBJ2-1, the V gene TRBV5-1; 8 nucleotides align to TRBD2. Germline-derived CDR1 and CDR2 are SGHRS and YFSETQ. This CDR3 spans 15 amino acids. CDR3 loop: CVSSRGGGSHNEQFF. CDR3 sequence (DNA): TGCGTCAGCAGCCGGGGGGGCGGGAGTCACAATGAGCAGTTCTTC.

This clonotype has a count of ten or more. The gene calls are TRBV5-4 and TRBJ1-2; D call uncertain. Germline values: CDR1 SGHNT, CDR2 YYREEE (reference sequence). This CDR3 spans 14 amino acids. V was pared by 4 bases and J by 9 bases, with 19 bases between. The CDR3, as DNA: TGTGCCAGCAGCCCCGCCACATTGGGGTGGAGCTACACCTTC. This codes for CASSPATLGWSYTF.

The chain combines TRBV9 with TRBJ2-3, with D perhaps TRBD2 (6 bases). V was shortened by 4 bases and J by 2 bases, with 8 bases between the two germline ends. Germline lookup yields CDR1 SGDLS and CDR2 YYNGEE. The CDR3 runs to 13 residues. CDR3 region: CASSPGDTDTQYF. The CDR3 DNA reads TGTGCCAGCAGCCCGGGGGACACAGATACGCAGTATTTT.

The gene calls are TRBV2 and TRBJ2-3, with 7 bases matching TRBD2. The CDR3 totals 15 residues. Per the germline V gene, CDR1 is SNHLY and CDR2 is FYNNEI. J lost 6 bases, V lost 10 bases, and 16 bases had no gene match. The CDR3 bases are TGTGCCACCAGGACAACGGGAGGCCTCCGGGATACGCAGTATTTT. Translating it yields CATRTTGGLRDTQYF.

Turning to this clonotype: A read error may account for a junction end that differs from germline. This sequence joins TRBV24-1 and TRBJ2-5, with 13 bases matching TRBD2. This CDR3 region has 16 residues. Germline loops: CDR1 KGHDR, CDR2 SFDVKD. As DNA, the CDR3 is TGTGCCGCCAGTGATCCTGCCGGGACTAGCGGGAAGATCCAGTACTTC. Amino acids: CAASDPAGTSGKIQYF.

The J gene is TRBJ2-7, the V gene TRBV20-1; D is unresolved. V was clipped by 3 bases and J by 0 bases, with 9 bases between them. CDR1 and CDR2 (germline): DFQATT, SNEGSKA (reference sequence). The CDR3 has 13 residues. CDR3 DNA: TGCAGTGCTAGTAAAGTCATCTCCTACGAGCAGTACTTC. Translation: CSASKVISYEQYF.

This clonotype showed up just a few times. CDR3 sequence reads: CASSDVGDTEAFF. The DNA for the CDR3 is TGTGCCAGCAGTGATGTGGGGGACACTGAAGCTTTCTTT. The rearrangement uses TRBV2 and TRBJ1-1; weak D call: TRBD1 (5 bases). The CDR3 has 13 amino acids. The germline CDR1 and CDR2 sequences are SNHLY and FYNNEI. Deletions cut 3 bases from V and 3 bases from J, with 8 bases between.

In nucleotides, the CDR3 is TGTGCCACCGACAGCGGTCAGCATTTT. Translating it yields CATDSGQHF. The chain recombines TRBV19 with TRBJ1-5; D is perhaps TRBD1 (5 bases). The CDR3 is 9 amino acids. Germline CDR1 is LNHDA and CDR2 is SQIVND (reference sequence). Trimming left V 10 bases short and J 13 bases short, with 11 bases between.

This clonotype was seen more than once but under ten times. The chain is built from TRBV11-2 and TRBJ2-1, with a tentative D call TRBD1 (5 bases). The CDR3 sequence is 16 residues long. CDR1 is SGHAT and CDR2 is FQNNGV in the germline V gene. The V and J ends lost 5 bases and 4 bases respectively, with 18 bases between them. CDR3 sequence (DNA): TGTGCCAGCAGCCGGACCAGGGCTGACGGGTACAATGAGCAGTTCTTC. This gives the protein CASSRTRADGYNEQFF.

This clonotype was counted a single time. The V call is TRBV20-1, the J call TRBJ1-6, with 10 bases lining up with TRBD1. Germline CDR1 reads DFQATT; CDR2 reads SNEGSKA (reference sequence). V was clipped by 2 bases and J by 7 bases; unmatched bases: 2. This CDR3 is 14 amino acids long. The CDR3 sequence is CSARKTGGNSPLHF. The CDR3 nucleotides read TGCAGTGCTAGAAAGACAGGGGGCAATTCACCCCTCCACTTT.

CDR3 coding DNA: TGCAGTGCTAATGTGGCCTCCTACAATGAGCAGTTCTTC. Its protein product is CSANVASYNEQFF. The V and J genes are TRBV20-1 and TRBJ2-1; D uncertain. CDR3 length equals 13 residues. V was shortened by 4 bases and J by 0 bases, with 7 bases between the two germline ends. The germline gives CDR1 DFQATT, CDR2 SNEGSKA (reference sequence).

This clonotype was observed a few times. The chain recombines TRBV20-1 with TRBJ2-7; no reliable D call. V shed 0 bases and J shed 3 bases, with 9 bases lying between them. This CDR3 has 13 amino acids. Looked up from germline, CDR1 is DFQATT and CDR2 is SNEGSKA (reference sequence). The CDR3 sequence: CSAREASDYEQYF. The CDR3 nucleotides read TGCAGTGCTAGAGAGGCCTCTGACTACGAGCAGTACTTC.

The chain links TRBV20-1 to TRBJ2-3, with D uncertain. The CDR3 loop spans 13 amino acids. V was pared by 3 bases and J by 4 bases, with 11 bases between. CDR1 and CDR2 (germline): DFQATT, SNEGSKA (reference sequence). In DNA, the CDR3 is TGCAGTGCTAGGGGGTTGTCCCCAGATACGCAGTATTTT. Amino acid sequence: CSARGLSPDTQYF.

V gene TRBV15 combines with J gene TRBJ1-3; D may be TRBD1 (6 bases). Trimming left V 9 bases short and J 0 bases short, with 18 bases between. This CDR3 contains 16 residues. Germline V gene data show CDR1 as LNHNV and CDR2 as YYDKDF (reference sequence). In DNA form, the CDR3 reads TGTGCCACATCCGCCCGCGGACAGCTCTCTGGAAACACCATATATTTT. Amino acid sequence: CATSARGQLSGNTIYF.

The table lists this clonotype with many counts. This chain links TRBV20-1 with TRBJ1-1; the D is unclear. Trimming took off 7 bases at V and 4 bases at J, with 16 bases between the two ends. Germline values: CDR1 DFQATT, CDR2 SNEGSKA (reference sequence). This CDR3 is 13 amino acids long. The CDR3 nucleotides are TGCAGTGGACAAAACACGGCAGGCACTGAAGCTTTCTTT. As protein: CSGQNTAGTEAFF.

The chain carries TRBV19 and TRBJ2-7, with D unclear. The CDR3 sequence is 12 residues long. Germline lookup yields CDR1 LNHDA and CDR2 SQIVND (reference sequence). Trimming removed 6 bases at V and 1 base at J, with 7 bases between. CDR3: CASSSRSYEQYF. Written as DNA, the CDR3 is TGTGCCAGTAGCTCCCGGTCCTACGAGCAGTACTTC. The full variable domain, completed using reference TRBV19 and TRBJ2-7, is DGGITQSPKYLFRKEGQNVTLSCEQNLNHDAMYWYRQDPGQGLRLIYYSQIVNDFQKGDIAEGYSVSREKKESFPLTVTSAQKNPTAFYLCASSSRSYEQYFGPGTRLTVT.

In its sample, this clonotype was seen once. The chain has TRBV29-1 and TRBJ1-1, with D perhaps TRBD1 (5 bases). Trimming pared 6 bases from V and 5 bases from J, leaving 13 bases between. The CDR3 loop spans 12 amino acids. Germline V CDR1 and CDR2: SQVTM, ANQGSEA. The CDR3 DNA sequence: TGCAGCGTCCAGGACGGGGGGACTGAAGCTTTCTTT. Translation: CSVQDGGTEAFF. Supplemented by reference TRBV29-1 and TRBJ1-1, the full variable domain reads SAVISQKPSRDICQRGTSLTIQCQVDSQVTMMFWYRQQPGQSLTLIATANQGSEATYESGFVIDKFPISRPNLTFSTLTVSNMSPEDSSIYLCSVQDGGTEAFFGQGTRLTVV.

The rearrangement uses TRBV25-1 and TRBJ2-1; a weak D match, TRBD2 (6 bases). The germline V and J ends were trimmed by 4 bases and 2 bases, with 12 bases remaining between them. The CDR3 contains 15 residues. Germline lookup yields CDR1 MGHDK and CDR2 SYGVNS. The CDR3 bases are TGTGCCAGCAGTGGAGGAGGGGAGACCTACAATGAGCAGTTCTTC. Protein sequence: CASSGGGETYNEQFF. The full variable domain, completed using reference TRBV25-1 and TRBJ2-1, is EADIYQTPRYLVIGTGKKITLECSQTMGHDKMYWYQQDPGMELHLIHYSYGVNSTEKGDLSSESTVSRIRTEHFPLTLESARPSHTSQYLCASSGGGETYNEQFFGPGTRLTVL.

With respect to this clonotype: A much larger clone differs from this one at a single base, so this may be a read error. V and J are TRBV20-1 and TRBJ1-4; tentatively, D is TRBD1 (6 bases). V was pared by 3 bases and J by 6 bases, with 14 bases between. The CDR3 length is 14 residues. CDR1 DFQATT and CDR2 SNEGSKA come from the germline V gene (reference sequence). CDR3 nucleotide sequence: TGCAGTGCTAGCGGGACAACGAATGATGAAAAACTGTTTTTT. Amino acid sequence: CSASGTTNDEKLFF.

The V call is TRBV5-5, the J call TRBJ1-6, with D possibly matching TRBD1 (5 bases). Germline V gives CDR1 SGHKS, CDR2 YYEKEE (reference sequence). The length of the CDR3 is 16 residues. Trimming left V 0 bases short and J 5 bases short, with 12 bases between. In DNA form, the CDR3 reads TGTGCCAGCAGCTTGGTCGGGGGGAGGGATAATTCACCCCTCCACTTT. Translated, it gives CASSLVGGRDNSPLHF.

This clonotype was seen ten or more times. This chain joins TRBV5-1 and TRBJ2-2, with 7 positions matching TRBD1. Germline loops: CDR1 SGHRS, CDR2 YFSETQ. The CDR3 runs 18 residues. Germline trimming cut 1 base from V and 7 bases from J; bases unmatched to any gene: 16. This chain's CDR3 is CASSLLWVRQGEVGELFF. CDR3 coding DNA: TGCGCCAGCAGCTTGCTTTGGGTGAGACAGGGCGAGGTCGGGGAGCTGTTTTTT.

This clonotype was counted a single time. No conserved phenylalanine or tryptophan ends this CDR3, so it is likely a read error. The chain has TRBV10-3 and TRBJ1-6; 8 bases are a match to TRBD1. In germline, CDR1 is ENHRY, CDR2 SYGVKD. J lost 1 base, V lost 1 base, and 3 bases had no gene match. This CDR3 contains 17 residues. The CDR3 spells CAISEWQGASYNSPLHS. The CDR3 region has the DNA TGTGCCATCAGTGAGTGGCAGGGGGCTTCCTATAATTCACCCCTCCACTCT.

The sample holds one count of this clonotype. The chain employs TRBV2 and TRBJ1-1, with D unclear. The V gene lost 6 bases and the J gene lost 0 bases, with 8 bases spanning the gap. CDR3 length: 13 residues. Germline CDR1 and CDR2: SNHLY and FYNNEI. The CDR3 loop is CASSTDLNTEAFF. The CDR3 DNA reads TGTGCCAGCAGCACGGATTTGAACACTGAAGCTTTCTTT.

This chain connects TRBV10-2 to TRBJ2-3; tentative D call: TRBD2 (5 bases). The CDR3 loop spans 15 amino acids. The V end lost 2 bases, the J end lost 0 bases, and 9 bases lay between the germline ends. The germline gives CDR1 WSHSY, CDR2 SAAADI. The CDR3 spells CASSEPGSSTDTQYF. CDR3 nucleotides: TGCGCCAGCAGTGAGCCGGGGTCGAGCACAGATACGCAGTATTTT.

This chain joins TRBV7-3 and TRBJ2-3, with D possibly being TRBD2 (6 bases). Trimming removed 5 bases from V and 6 bases from J, with 9 bases in between. CDR1 is SGHTA and CDR2 is FQGTGA in the germline V gene. There are 12 residues in the CDR3. CDR3 nucleotides: TGTGCCAGCAGCCGGAGGGATGATACGCAGTATTTT. Protein: CASSRRDDTQYF.

This chain uses TRBV7-2 with TRBJ1-5; no clear D. The CDR3 totals 13 residues. V was cut by 2 bases and J by 5 bases, with 7 bases left in between. Germline CDR1 is SGHTA and CDR2 is FQGNSA. CDR3 nucleotides: TGTGCCAGCAGCTTATGGGAGGATCAGCCCCAGCATTTT. Protein product: CASSLWEDQPQHF.

A remark on this clonotype: A much larger clone sits a single nucleotide away, making a read error possible. V gene TRBV12-3 or TRBV12-4 combines with J gene TRBJ1-1; D gene uncertain. Trimming removed 6 bases at V and 3 bases at J, with 14 bases between. This CDR3 is 14 amino acids long. The CDR3 DNA sequence: TGTGCCAGCAGAAAGGGCAGAAGTTACACTGAAGCTTTCTTT. Translated, it gives CASRKGRSYTEAFF.

This clonotype was recorded many times. CDR3 amino acids: CASSPASGTEAFF. CDR3 bases: TGTGCCAGCAGCCCAGCCAGCGGCACTGAAGCTTTCTTT. The chain is built from TRBV14 and TRBJ1-1; D not certain. The CDR3 spans 13 residues. CDR1 SGHDN and CDR2 FVKESK come from the germline V gene. Trimming pared 4 bases from V and 4 bases from J, leaving 10 bases between.

The chain recombines TRBV12-5 with TRBJ1-2, with TRBD1 as a possible D gene (6 bases). Trimming took off 4 bases at V and 6 bases at J, with 12 bases between the two ends. The germline V gene has CDR1 LGHNT and CDR2 FRNRAP. This CDR3 has 13 amino acids. The CDR3 DNA is TGTGCTAGTGGTTGGGGGAGGGGGGATGGCTACACCTTC. Translating it yields CASGWGRGDGYTF.

The count of this clonotype is one. J is TRBJ1-5 and V is TRBV7-9, with unresolved D. Between the trimmed V and J ends, which lost 9 bases and 7 bases, there was a span of 7 bases. Germline assignment: CDR1 SEHNR and CDR2 FQNEAQ (reference sequence). The CDR3 totals 10 residues. CDR3 residues: CASEWQPQHF. DNA of the CDR3: TGTGCCAGTGAATGGCAGCCCCAGCATTTT.